These T cell receptor beta chains were read from a single sample in a study of CD8 T cells in Susac syndrome. MiXCR, run by TCRdb on the immunoSEQ multiplex PCR reads, gives a single entry per CDR3 protein. The sample has 100,000 to 150,000 distinct CDR3 sequences; more than 85% are singletons. The sequenced sample was CD8+ T cells from PBMCs. The origin of the receptors is a human donor with multiple sclerosis. Each CDR3 is given without its conserved first and last residue. Each record gives: V gene, CDR3 length, D gene, J gene, CDR3 protein. A D gene is named only where the DNA matches it firmly.

>TRBV20-1|11|-|TRBJ2-3
SARGSLPDTQY
>TRBV19|13|-|TRBJ2-2
ASLFGADYTGELF
>TRBV29-1|12|TRBD2|TRBJ2-2
SVVLAGGTGELF
>TRBV5-1|12|-|TRBJ2-7
ASSLYDRQGEQY
>TRBV5-4|10|-|TRBJ1-5
ASSRENQPQH
>TRBV14|16|TRBD2|TRBJ2-7
ASSQDQTSGRVYYEQY
>TRBV9|9|-|TRBJ1-1
ASSGDGEAF
>TRBV11-1|13|TRBD1|TRBJ2-5
ASSRPGQFQETQY
>TRBV5-4|11|-|TRBJ2-1
ASSTASDNEQF
>TRBV24-1|15|-|TRBJ2-1
ATSDPTRDAQFDEQF
>TRBV30|12|-|TRBJ1-1
AWSVLSVGAEAF
>TRBV27|10|-|TRBJ2-5
ASSPPSGTQY
>TRBV7-6|14|-|TRBJ1-1
ASSERSDGRNTEAF
>TRBV11-2|13|TRBD1|TRBJ1-1
ASSIRQGGNTEAF
>TRBV28|14|TRBD1|TRBJ1-5
ASSLPGTGGSQPQH
>TRBV15|15|TRBD2|TRBJ2-1
ATSKGTTRRTYNEQF
>TRBV7-9|11|-|TRBJ1-1
ASSFVVNTEAF
>TRBV27|11|-|TRBJ2-1
ASKTGEYNEQF
>TRBV4-1|14|-|TRBJ1-4
ASSQPWISKDEKLF
>TRBV27|16|TRBD2|TRBJ2-7
ASSLKGLAGGPVYEQY
>TRBV4-1|13|-|TRBJ2-7
ASSQVQGSSYEQY
>TRBV20-1|11|TRBD1|TRBJ1-2
SATRDRGVGYT
>TRBV7-3|13|-|TRBJ2-3
ASSSLGGGADTQY
>TRBV20-1|13|TRBD2|TRBJ2-1
SARDLAGDINEQF
>TRBV6-5|13|-|TRBJ1-1
ASSYSGGRETEAF
>TRBV28|11|-|TRBJ1-5
ASLRTSEQPQH
>TRBV5-1|10|-|TRBJ2-1
ASSFLGLHQF
>TRBV29-1|15|TRBD2|TRBJ2-5
SVESVGLAGGGETQY
>TRBV7-9|13|TRBD1|TRBJ1-1
ASSFGAGGATEAF
>TRBV5-6|14|TRBD1|TRBJ1-2
ASSLEGQPYNYGYT
>TRBV5-6|13|-|TRBJ2-3
ASSLATASTDTQY
>TRBV5-1|14|-|TRBJ1-1
ASSLALGSLNTEAF
>TRBV6-1|15|TRBD1|TRBJ1-5
ASSAGQALGSNQPQH
>TRBV3-1|13|-|TRBJ2-3
ASSQDLARKRTQY
>TRBV20-1|9|-|TRBJ1-6
SAPGGGPLH
>TRBV3-1|13|TRBD1|TRBJ1-2
ASSHRTGVRYGYT
>TRBV13|12|-|TRBJ1-3
ASSSGDSGNTIY
>TRBV6-4|17|TRBD1|TRBJ2-4
ASREEIRDSLLAKNIQY
>TRBV7-3|13|TRBD2|TRBJ2-1
ASRVASGVNNEQF
>TRBV15|14|TRBD2|TRBJ2-5
ATDPPSGGSLETQY
>TRBV9|14|TRBD1|TRBJ2-1
ASSVAGTGEGNEQF
>TRBV7-9|12|-|TRBJ2-2
ASSPTRLTGELF
>TRBV15|11|-|TRBJ2-7
ATSGDENYEQY
>TRBV13|13|-|TRBJ2-5
ASTQRGGAGETQY
>TRBV7-9|12|-|TRBJ2-5
ASSPGGGGETQY
>TRBV20-1|12|-|TRBJ2-3
SALPEGMPDTQY
>TRBV6-1|16|-|TRBJ1-5
ASSEGETVKPSNQPQH
>TRBV9|12|-|TRBJ1-1
ASSVGGENTEAF
>TRBV29-1|12|-|TRBJ2-3
SVELWEGTDTQY
>TRBV7-7|12|-|TRBJ2-5
ASSNGPYQETQY
>TRBV5-6|13|-|TRBJ2-7
ASSLGRYISYEQY
>TRBV28|13|TRBD1|TRBJ1-2
ASSTLDRGKYGYT
>TRBV27|11|-|TRBJ2-7
ASSDGTLNEQY
>TRBV24-1|16|-|TRBJ2-3
ATSDFPKGVPSQDTQY